These T cell receptor beta chains were read from a single sample in a study of T cell changes during pregnancy in multiple sclerosis. Measured with immunoSEQ multiplex PCR; TCRdb has only the in-frame clones, and not every one. Altogether roughly 42,000 clones are present, about 94% being singletons, with the ten largest covering about 0.32%. The sample consisted of CD4+ T cells from peripheral blood mononuclear cells, taken after pregnancy. The receptors shown here come from a female donor with multiple sclerosis, enrolled in a pregnancy study. CDR3s include the opening cysteine and the closing phenylalanine or tryptophan. D genes are given only for firm matches. Expanded clones get a size class; other rows say once, few or many, or leave the size out.

TRBV7-3,TRBD1,TRBJ2-6,.,CASSMWTGRVSGANVLTF,TGTGCCAGCAGCATGTGGACAGGGCGGGTCTCTGGGGCCAACGTCCTGACTTTC
TRBV5-4,TRBD2,TRBJ2-2,.,CASTRTSGGYSTGELFF,TGTGCCAGCACCAGGACTAGCGGGGGGTATAGCACCGGGGAGCTGTTTTTT
TRBV7-3,TRBD2,TRBJ2-2,.,CASSTTGGGRTGELFF,TGTGCCAGCAGCACCACTGGCGGGGGGCGTACCGGGGAGCTGTTTTTT
TRBV2,.,TRBJ1-6,.,CATYTGYNSPLHF,TGTGCCACCTATACAGGGTATAATTCACCCCTCCACTTT
TRBV5-1,.,TRBJ2-7,.,CASSLSPAAQASYEQYF,TGCGCCAGCAGCTTGTCGCCGGCAGCCCAGGCCTCCTACGAGCAGTACTTC
TRBV27,.,TRBJ2-3,.,CASSSPGSTDTQYF,TGTGCCAGCAGTTCCCCGGGATCCACAGATACGCAGTATTTT
TRBV5-1,.,TRBJ2-5,.,CASSLGGGQETQYF,TGCGCCAGCAGCTTGGGAGGCGGCCAAGAGACCCAGTACTTC
TRBV7-8,.,TRBJ2-5,once,CASSALQETQYF,TGTGCCAGCAGCGCGCTCCAAGAGACCCAGTACTTC
TRBV5-1,.,TRBJ1-1,.,CASRRTATNTEAFF,TGCGCCAGCAGAAGGACAGCGACTAACACTGAAGCTTTCTTT
TRBV18,.,TRBJ1-4,.,CASSPNTPGEKLFF,TGTGCCAGCTCACCGAATACCCCGGGTGAAAAACTGTTTTTT
TRBV5-6,TRBD1,TRBJ1-3,.,CASSLWGTRDSSGNTIYF,TGTGCCAGCAGCTTATGGGGGACTCGGGACAGCTCTGGAAACACCATATATTTT
TRBV5-1,.,TRBJ2-2,.,CASRQSPNTGELFF,TGCGCCAGCAGACAGTCACCGAACACCGGGGAGCTGTTTTTT
TRBV7-2,.,TRBJ1-1,.,CASSLALAARPEAFF,TGTGCCAGCAGCTTAGCGCTAGCAGCAAGACCTGAAGCTTTCTTT
TRBV11-3,TRBD1,TRBJ2-4,once,CASSFRDRGGRVAKNIQYF,TGTGCCAGCAGCTTCCGGGACAGGGGCGGTCGTGTGGCCAAAAACATTCAGTACTTC
TRBV19,.,TRBJ1-6,.,CASSDRNSPLHF,TGTGCCAGTAGTGACAGGAATTCACCCCTCCACTTT
TRBV9,TRBD1,TRBJ2-5,.,CASSEGQPKQETQYF,TGTGCCAGCAGCGAGGGACAGCCAAAACAAGAGACCCAGTACTTC
TRBV18,.,TRBJ1-1,.,CASSPMSALATGNTEAFF,TGTGCCAGCTCACCCATGAGTGCCTTGGCGACGGGGAACACTGAAGCTTTCTTT
TRBV19,.,TRBJ1-5,.,CASRGGIMWSNQPQHF,TGTGCCAGTAGGGGGGGAATAATGTGGAGCAATCAGCCCCAGCATTTT
TRBV19,.,TRBJ2-3,once,CASNPTSGDTDTQYF,TGTGCCAGTAACCCCACGAGCGGTGATACAGATACGCAGTATTTT
TRBV5-6,TRBD1,TRBJ1-1,.,CASSVTGETKAFF,TGTGCCAGCAGCGTGACAGGGGAAACTAAAGCTTTCTTT
TRBV19,.,TRBJ1-1,.,CASNEGGNTEAFF,TGTGCCAGTAATGAAGGGGGGAACACTGAAGCTTTCTTT
TRBV7-9,TRBD1,TRBJ1-2,once,CASSRGELKGGNYGYTF,TGTGCCAGCAGCCGAGGGGAGTTAAAAGGGGGCAACTATGGCTACACCTTC
TRBV5-3,TRBD1,TRBJ1-2,.,CARVLQGDGGYGYTF,TGTGCCAGAGTGCTGCAGGGGGATGGCGGCTATGGCTACACCTTC
TRBV9,TRBD1,TRBJ1-5,.,CASSDSGGIQPQHF,TGTGCCAGCAGCGACTCAGGGGGGATCCAGCCCCAGCATTTT
TRBV29-1,.,TRBJ2-3,.,CSVAGGNMNTQYF,TGCAGCGTTGCTGGGGGGAATATGAATACGCAGTATTTT
TRBV6-1,.,TRBJ2-5,.,CASSEKGGYTQYF,TGTGCCAGCAGTGAAAAGGGGGGGTACACCCAGTACTTC